Presented here are 16 T cell receptor beta chains from one specimen sequenced in a study of cytomegalovirus exposure and HLA in healthy donors. The primer mix had 60 Vbeta and 13 Jbeta primers. Generated by immunoSEQ multiplex PCR, the TCRdb table keeps only in-frame clones and is missing some. In the table there are more than 90,000 clones, about 72% of which are singletons. Sequencing was performed on PBMCs. The receptors originated from a man in his fifties in good health and CMV-seropositive.

The V and J genes are TRBV2 and TRBJ1-1; D unclear. The CDR3 is 12 amino acids. Germline V lookup: CDR1 SNHLY, CDR2 FYNNEI. V gave up 4 bases and J gave up 3 bases, with 6 bases separating them. The CDR3 DNA follows: TGTGCCAGCAGTGGAGACTACACTGAAGCTTTCTTT. This encodes CASSGDYTEAFF.

This clone was observed a single time. The gene calls are TRBV5-6 and TRBJ2-3, with TRBD1 identical over 8 bases. This CDR3 has 16 amino acids. V lost 0 bases to trimming and J lost 7 bases; unmatched junction nucleotides: 10. Germline V gives CDR1 SGHDT, CDR2 YYEEEE. CDR3 DNA sequence: TGTGCCAGCAGCTTGGTCGGGACAGGCCCTTACAATACGCAGTATTTT. It specifies CASSLVGTGPYNTQYF.

The chain is built from TRBV30 and TRBJ1-2, with D possibly TRBD1 on 5 matching bases. From germline, CDR1 is GTSNPN and CDR2 SVGIG (reference sequence). V shed 7 bases and J shed 8 bases, with 14 bases lying between them. The CDR3 is 11 residues long. In nucleotides, the CDR3 is TGTGCCTTAGCAGGGTACGGGGGCTACACCTTC. Translated, it gives CALAGYGGYTF.

With respect to this clone: In this CDR3 the conserved last residue, phenylalanine or tryptophan, is missing, so a read error is likely. The chain employs TRBV5-4 and TRBJ2-2, with TRBD1 matching over 8 bases. J gave up 3 bases and V 3 bases, and 7 bases lay outside the gene matches. This CDR3 has 16 amino acids. Germline CDR1 is SGHNT and CDR2 is YYREEE (reference sequence). CDR3 coding DNA: TGTGCCAGCAGCTCCATAGGGACAGGTTACACCGGGGAGCTGTTTGTT. The encoded protein is CASSSIGTGYTGELFV.

The chain joins TRBV7-9 to TRBJ2-3; a weak D match, TRBD2 (5 bases). Trimming shortened V by 8 bases and J by 4 bases, and 7 bases separated the two germline ends. This CDR3 is 11 amino acids long. Germline-derived CDR1 and CDR2 are SEHNR and FQNEAQ (reference sequence). The CDR3 reads CASSGADTQYF. The CDR3 nucleotides are TGTGCCAGCTCCGGGGCAGATACGCAGTATTTT.

The chain joins TRBV7-2 to TRBJ2-3; D remains ambiguous. The germline V gene encodes CDR1 SGHTA and CDR2 FQGNSA. The V gene lost 2 bases and the J gene lost 5 bases, with 11 bases spanning the gap. The CDR3 is 14 residues long. The CDR3 here is CASSLPLLIDTQYF. DNA of the CDR3: TGTGCCAGCAGCTTACCCTTACTGATAGATACGCAGTATTTT.

The chain combines TRBV5-6 with TRBJ2-2; D unclear. Germline V CDR1 and CDR2: SGHDT, YYEEEE. The CDR3 has 12 residues. V was cut by 1 base and J by 7 bases, with 5 bases left in between. CDR3 coding DNA: TGTGCCAGCAGCTTGCCAGGCGGGGAGCTGTTTTTT. This codes for CASSLPGGELFF.

This chain connects TRBV9 to TRBJ1-2, with 7 bases fitting TRBD1. Trimming took 4 bases from V and 8 from J; bases not matched to a gene: 8. Germline lookup yields CDR1 SGDLS and CDR2 YYNGEE. CDR3 size: 13 residues. CDR3 residues: CASSSTGVGGYTF. The CDR3 DNA is TGTGCCAGCAGCTCAACAGGGGTTGGCGGCTACACCTTC.

This rearrangement joins TRBV6-5 to TRBJ2-3, with TRBD2 matching over 12 bases. The CDR3 is 15 residues long. Germline CDR1 and CDR2: MNHEY and SVGAGI. V was pared by 6 bases and J by 8 bases, with 9 bases of the junction left unmatched. The DNA of the CDR3 is TGTGCCAGCAGGTCCCTAGCGGGAGGGCCGAGTACGCAGTATTTT. It translates to CASRSLAGGPSTQYF.

The rearrangement uses TRBV30 and TRBJ1-5; a weak D match, TRBD1 (5 bases). V was pared by 2 bases and J by 2 bases, with 19 bases between. CDR1 is GTSNPN, CDR2 SVGIG, per germline (reference sequence). The CDR3 contains 17 residues. The CDR3 DNA reads TGTGCCTGGAGTCAGGGAGGTCTCGTAGGGGGCAATCAGCCCCAGCATTTT. Amino acids: CAWSQGGLVGGNQPQHF. Full variable domain (outside the CDR3, taken from reference TRBV30 and TRBJ1-5): SQTIHQWPATLVQPVGSPLSLECTVEGTSNPNLYWYRQAAGRGLQLLFYSVGIGQISSEVPQNLSASRPQDRQFILSSKKLLLSDSGFYLCAWSQGGLVGGNQPQHFGDGTRLSIL.

This chain links TRBV5-1 with TRBJ2-7, with a weak D call TRBD2 (6 bases). The CDR3 spans 17 residues. Trimming pared 4 bases from V and 0 bases from J, leaving 20 bases between. Per the germline V gene, CDR1 is SGHRS and CDR2 is YFSETQ. CDR3 sequence reads: CASSRGWAGRSSYEQYF. The CDR3, as DNA: TGCGCCAGCAGCCGGGGGTGGGCGGGGAGGAGCTCCTACGAGCAGTACTTC.

The rearrangement links TRBV5-8 to TRBJ1-6; 10 bases map to TRBD1. The CDR3 has 14 amino acids. J was trimmed by 9 bases and V by 4 bases; bases with no gene match: 4. Looked up from germline, CDR1 is SGHTS and CDR2 is YDEGEE. CDR3 bases: TGTGCCAGCAGCCCGAGGGACAGGGGTTCACCCCTCCACTTT. It encodes CASSPRDRGSPLHF.

The genes are TRBV15 and TRBJ1-2, with D hard to call. The CDR3 consists of 12 residues. Germline lookup yields CDR1 LNHNV and CDR2 YYDKDF (reference sequence). V was trimmed by 5 bases and J by 4 bases, leaving 8 bases between them. As DNA, the CDR3 is TGTGCCACCAGCCTCGGGTCCTATGGCTACACCTTC. Translation gives CATSLGSYGYTF.

This clone was seen a handful of times. The gene calls are TRBV5-4 and TRBJ2-7; D unresolved. Between the trimmed V and J ends, which lost 2 bases and 4 bases, there was a span of 7 bases. The CDR3 is 12 residues long. CDR1 is SGHNT, CDR2 YYREEE, per germline (reference sequence). CDR3 sequence (DNA): TGTGCCAGCAGCTTTGAGTTATACGAGCAGTACTTC. Amino acid sequence: CASSFELYEQYF.

This clone was seen a single time. The J gene is TRBJ2-7, the V gene TRBV6-6, with D possibly TRBD1 on 6 matching bases. V lost 11 bases to trimming and J lost 6 bases, with 14 bases between them. Looked up from germline, CDR1 is MNHNY and CDR2 is SVGAGI (reference sequence). This CDR3 spans 11 amino acids. The CDR3 protein is CAAVTGFEQYF. The CDR3 nucleotides read TGTGCCGCAGTTACAGGGTTCGAGCAGTACTTC.

V and J are TRBV5-1 and TRBJ1-1; D is perhaps TRBD1 (5 bases). V lost 8 bases to trimming and J lost 9 bases, with 17 bases between them. The CDR3 totals 12 residues. Looked up from germline, CDR1 is SGHRS and CDR2 is YFSETQ. The CDR3 loop is CARANRSPQAFF. The CDR3 DNA follows: TGCGCCAGAGCTAACAGGTCGCCACAAGCTTTCTTT.